This T cell receptor (beta chain) was documented in a study of shared clonotypes between healthy human individuals. Overall study findings and caveats: The expectation was that sequencing depth would affect clonotype sharing among donors. The naive CD4 repertoires of a few donors were compared, and roughly 5.1% of clonotypes were shared. Estimated richness values were generally larger in naive subsets than in memory subsets.

CDR3 length equals 13 residues. With 6 bases removed from V and 4 bases from J, the gap between germline ends came to 12 bases. From germline, CDR1 is SGHTA and CDR2 FQGNSA. CD8 cells regarded as naive lacked CD45RO, were positively chosen for CCR7, and omitted terminally differentiated effector memory CD45RA+ cells. Sorted-subset replicate PCRs used 150 to 200 ng DNA, approximately 33,000 T cell genomes. Using immunoSEQ multiplex PCR, the repertoire was profiled, and TCRdb retains in-frame clones only, with some absent. This sample carries some 2 million clones, about 95% of them seen once, and the ten largest clones take 1.1%. Of note for this clone: Its specificity is not known.

The sample taken for sequencing was naive CD8+ T cells sorted from blood. This receptor was taken from a man between 18 and 29 years old in good health. The V gene is TRBV7-2, the J gene TRBJ2-5, with D unresolved. CDR3 sequence: CASRLAGVETQYF. Here the CDR3 DNA reads TGTGCCAGCAGGCTGGCTGGGGTAGAGACCCAGTACTTC.